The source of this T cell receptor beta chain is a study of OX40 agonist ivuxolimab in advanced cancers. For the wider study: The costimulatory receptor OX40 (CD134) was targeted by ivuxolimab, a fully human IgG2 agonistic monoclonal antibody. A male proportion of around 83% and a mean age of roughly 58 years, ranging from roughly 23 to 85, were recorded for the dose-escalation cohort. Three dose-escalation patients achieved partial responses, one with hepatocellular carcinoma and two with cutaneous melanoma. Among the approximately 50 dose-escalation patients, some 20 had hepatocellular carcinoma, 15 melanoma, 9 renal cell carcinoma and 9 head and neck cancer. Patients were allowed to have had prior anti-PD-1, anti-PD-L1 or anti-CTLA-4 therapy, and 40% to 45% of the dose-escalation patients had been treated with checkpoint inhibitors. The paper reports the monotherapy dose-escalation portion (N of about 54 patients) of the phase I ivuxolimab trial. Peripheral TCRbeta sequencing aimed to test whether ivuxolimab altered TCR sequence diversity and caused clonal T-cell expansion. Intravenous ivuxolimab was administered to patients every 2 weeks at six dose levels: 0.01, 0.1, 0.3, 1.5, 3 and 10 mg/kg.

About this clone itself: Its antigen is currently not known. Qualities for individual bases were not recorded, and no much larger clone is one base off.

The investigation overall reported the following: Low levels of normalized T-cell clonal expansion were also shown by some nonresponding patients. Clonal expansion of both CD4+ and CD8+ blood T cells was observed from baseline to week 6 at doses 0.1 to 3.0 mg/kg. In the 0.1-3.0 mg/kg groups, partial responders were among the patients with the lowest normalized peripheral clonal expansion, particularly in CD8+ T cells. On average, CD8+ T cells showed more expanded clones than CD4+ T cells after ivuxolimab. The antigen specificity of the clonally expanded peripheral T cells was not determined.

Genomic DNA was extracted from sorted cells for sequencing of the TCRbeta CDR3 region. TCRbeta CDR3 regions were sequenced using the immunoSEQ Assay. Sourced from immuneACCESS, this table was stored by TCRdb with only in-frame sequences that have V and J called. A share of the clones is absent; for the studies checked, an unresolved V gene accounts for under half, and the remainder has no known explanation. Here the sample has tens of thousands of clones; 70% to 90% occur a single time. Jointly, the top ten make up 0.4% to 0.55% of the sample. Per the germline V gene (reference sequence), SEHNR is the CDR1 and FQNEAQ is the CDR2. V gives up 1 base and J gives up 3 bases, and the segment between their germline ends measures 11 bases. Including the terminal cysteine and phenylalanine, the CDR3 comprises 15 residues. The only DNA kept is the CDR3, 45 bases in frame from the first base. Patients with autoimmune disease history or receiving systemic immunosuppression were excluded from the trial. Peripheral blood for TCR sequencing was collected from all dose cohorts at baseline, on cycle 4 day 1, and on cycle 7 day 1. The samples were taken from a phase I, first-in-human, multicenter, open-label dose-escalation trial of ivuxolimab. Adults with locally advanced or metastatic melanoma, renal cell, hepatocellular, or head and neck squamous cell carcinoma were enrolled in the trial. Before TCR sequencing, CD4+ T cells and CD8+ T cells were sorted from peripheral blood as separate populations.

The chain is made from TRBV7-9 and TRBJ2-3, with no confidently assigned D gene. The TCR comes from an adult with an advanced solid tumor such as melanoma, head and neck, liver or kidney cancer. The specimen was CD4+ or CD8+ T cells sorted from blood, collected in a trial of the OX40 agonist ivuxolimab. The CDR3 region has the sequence CASSLVGADTDTQYF. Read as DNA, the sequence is TGTGCCAGCAGCTTAGTTGGCGCGGATACAGATACGCAGTATTTT. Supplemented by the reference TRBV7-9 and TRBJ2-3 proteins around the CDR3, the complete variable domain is DTGVSQNPRHKITKRGQNVTFRCDPISEHNRLYWYRQTLGQGPEFLTYFQNEAQLEKSRLLSDRFSAERPKGSFSTLEIQRTEQGDSAMYLCASSLVGADTDTQYFGPGTRLTVL.